Following are 13 T cell receptor beta chains from one sample sequenced in a study of shared clonotypes between healthy human individuals (dated by TCRdb to 2019 to 2021). The library was produced with the immunoSEQ multiplex PCR assay. Held by TCRdb, this immuneACCESS table contains in-frame sequences only and omits some clones. Under half of the omission traces to an unresolved V gene where checked; the cause of the rest is unknown. Present in this sample are about 520,000 clones, 60% to 80% of which were seen just once. The top ten clones comprise more than 10% of the sample. Sequencing input: PBMCs. The receptors here all came from a woman aged 40 to 55 in good health. Some clones in this sample may be carry-over from other donors' samples.

V gene TRBV2 combines with J gene TRBJ2-5; D is perhaps TRBD1 or TRBD2 (5 bases each). The DNA end is a closer match to TRBJ2-7, so the J assignment may be wrong. Germline V lookup: CDR1 SNHLY, CDR2 FYNNEI. The CDR3 sequence is 14 residues long. The CDR3 DNA follows: TGTGCCAGCAAAACCGGGACGGAAACCTACGAGCAGTACTTC. Amino acids: CASKTGTETYEQYF.

The chain uses TRBV10-3 and TRBJ2-2; tentative D call: TRBD2 (5 bases). Germline-derived CDR1 and CDR2 are ENHRY and SYGVKD. The CDR3 is 14 amino acids. V was trimmed by 6 bases and J by 3 bases, leaving 11 bases between them. CDR3 loop: CAIREVGDTGELFF. For the CDR3, the DNA is TGTGCCATCAGGGAGGTCGGGGACACCGGGGAGCTGTTTTTT.

The J gene is TRBJ2-7, the V gene TRBV19, with 7 bases fitting TRBD1. Germline CDR1 LNHDA, CDR2 SQIVND (reference sequence). V gave up 3 bases and J gave up 4 bases; unmatched junction bases: 3. This CDR3 has 13 residues. The CDR3 reads CASSIRDRYEQYF. The CDR3 bases are TGTGCCAGTAGTATTCGGGACAGATACGAGCAGTACTTC.

The V gene is TRBV10-3, the J gene TRBJ2-1; the D is unclear. CDR1 is ENHRY, CDR2 SYGVKD, per germline. CDR3 length: 15 residues. The V gene lost 0 bases and the J gene lost 2 bases, with 8 bases spanning the gap. The chain's CDR3 is CAISESGQTYNEQFF. The CDR3 nucleotides read TGTGCCATCAGTGAGTCAGGGCAAACCTACAATGAGCAGTTCTTC.

The chain is built from TRBV28 and TRBJ2-1, with 8 nucleotides matching TRBD2. The V and J ends lost 2 bases and 5 bases, in that order; junction bases with no gene match: 5. The CDR3 covers 15 residues. Germline values: CDR1 MDHEN, CDR2 SYDVKM. The CDR3 sequence: CASSLAAGVDNEQFF. The DNA for the CDR3 is TGTGCCAGCAGTTTAGCAGCGGGAGTGGACAATGAGCAGTTCTTC.

This sequence joins TRBV9 and TRBJ2-5; D is undetermined. Trimming took 4 bases from V and 4 from J, leaving 17 bases between them. The germline V gene has CDR1 SGDLS and CDR2 YYNGEE. This CDR3 has 15 amino acids. The CDR3 sequence: CASSPRLRPSETQYF. CDR3 bases: TGTGCCAGCAGCCCCAGACTGAGGCCCTCAGAGACCCAGTACTTC.

This clone turned up a few times. The chain links TRBV12-5 to TRBJ1-1, with D uncertain. This CDR3 has 11 residues. Trimming pared 8 bases from V and 5 bases from J, leaving 9 bases between. CDR1 LGHNT and CDR2 FRNRAP come from the germline V gene. CDR3 protein: CASRKGTEAFF. CDR3 sequence (DNA): TGTGCTAGTAGGAAGGGTACTGAAGCTTTCTTT.

The chain combines TRBV6-5 with TRBJ1-2; a weak D match, TRBD1 (6 bases). The CDR3 consists of 14 residues. Between the trimmed V and J ends, which lost 6 bases and 0 bases, there was a span of 11 bases. Germline CDR1 and CDR2: MNHEY and SVGAGI. The chain's CDR3 is CASSPGQTNYGYTF. CDR3 bases: TGTGCCAGCAGCCCCGGACAGACTAACTATGGCTACACCTTC.

This clone occurred a few times. Possible read error: a much larger clone is one base away. The sample contains more than one DNA sequence encoding this CDR3. The J gene is TRBJ1-5, the V gene TRBV30, with D possibly being TRBD1 (6 bases). The CDR3 sequence is 13 residues long. The germline V and J ends were trimmed by 2 bases and 6 bases, with 11 bases remaining between them. Germline V gene sequence: CDR1 GTSNPN, CDR2 SVGIG (reference sequence). CDR3 in amino acids: CAWSRGNGQPQHF. In DNA, the CDR3 is TGTGCCTGGAGTAGGGGGAACGGTCAGCCCCAGCATTTT.

This clone has a single count. The V and J genes are TRBV10-1 and TRBJ1-1, with 8 nucleotides matching TRBD1. This CDR3 is 13 amino acids long. The ends lost 8 bases at V and 4 bases at J; junction bases unmatched: 6. Looked up from germline, CDR1 is WNHNN and CDR2 is SYGVQD (reference sequence). The CDR3 sequence is CASGPTGGTEAFF. CDR3 DNA sequence: TGCGCCAGCGGGCCCACAGGGGGCACTGAAGCTTTCTTT.

V is TRBV27 and J is TRBJ2-1, with 14 bases matching TRBD2. Germline V lookup: CDR1 MNHEY, CDR2 SMNVEV (reference sequence). The CDR3 contains 16 residues. With 5 bases clipped from V and 9 bases from J, the junction kept 9 bases outside the gene matches. CDR3 in DNA: TGTGCCAGCAGTCGCTACGGGACTAGCGGGAGCCGTGAGCAGTTCTTC. The encoded protein is CASSRYGTSGSREQFF.

The chain joins TRBV6-4 to TRBJ2-1; D perhaps matches TRBD2 (5 bases). From germline, CDR1 is MRHNA and CDR2 SNTAGT. CDR3 length: 14 residues. Trimming pared 4 bases from V and 3 bases from J, leaving 10 bases between. CDR3 in amino acids: CASSGGGDYNEQFF. CDR3 bases: TGTGCCAGCAGTGGTGGAGGTGACTACAATGAGCAGTTCTTC.

This chain links TRBV27 with TRBJ2-7, with 10 nucleotides matching TRBD1. The V gene end was trimmed by 4 bases and the J gene end by 2 bases; junction bases not matched to a gene: 11. The CDR3 runs 17 residues. Germline loops: CDR1 MNHEY, CDR2 SMNVEV (reference sequence). CDR3 sequence reads: CASSSLQTGTGAYEQYF. CDR3 DNA sequence: TGTGCCAGCAGTTCCCTCCAGACCGGGACAGGGGCCTACGAGCAGTACTTC.